These 8 T cell receptor beta chains came from one sample sequenced in a study of Ad26.COV2.S vaccination and SARS-CoV-2 variants. Regarding treatment: approximately 18 received Ad26.COV2.S at low or high dose, single or two shots; about 5 received placebo; per-sample allocation not given. After the first vaccine or placebo injection, samples were drawn on day 63. Here immunoSEQ multiplex PCR was the method, and the copy in TCRdb shows in-frame clones only, minus some. This repertoire shows 300,000 to 400,000 clones, 88% found once; its top ten account for around 6.1%. Sequenced here: peripheral blood, sampled in a trial of Ad26.COV2.S vaccine versus placebo. The receptors were sampled from a person between 18 and 60 years old who received the Ad26.COV2.S COVID-19 vaccine or a placebo.

This chain uses TRBV30 with TRBJ1-2; no firm D call. CDR3 length: 12 amino acids. CDR1 is GTSNPN and CDR2 is SVGIG in the germline V gene (reference sequence). Trimming stripped 0 bases from V and 13 bases from J, with 15 bases between. CDR3 protein: CAWSVQTARPTF. The CDR3 bases are TGTGCCTGGAGTGTACAAACAGCTCGCCCCACCTTC.

This clone showed up just a few times. This chain links TRBV4-3 with TRBJ1-2; 9 bases line up with TRBD1. V shed 4 bases, J shed 2 bases, and the junction held 2 bases outside the gene matches. CDR3 length: 14 residues. Looked up from germline, CDR1 is LGHNA and CDR2 is YSLEER. CDR3 in amino acids: CASSRGTGNYGYTF. The DNA for the CDR3 is TGCGCCAGCAGCCGAGGGACAGGGAACTATGGCTACACCTTC.

The gene calls are TRBV5-1 and TRBJ1-4; D is unclear. Germline CDR1 reads SGHRS; CDR2 reads YFSETQ. The CDR3 sequence is 15 residues long. V was shortened by 4 bases and J by 3 bases, with 13 bases between the two germline ends. CDR3 DNA: TGCGCCAGCAGCCGGGGATCGGGATCTAATGAAAAACTGTTTTTT. As protein: CASSRGSGSNEKLFF.

V gene TRBV10-3 combines with J gene TRBJ1-2; 10 bases match TRBD1. The V and J ends lost 8 bases and 3 bases, in that order; junction bases with no gene match: 0. CDR3 length: 12 amino acids. Germline CDR1 ENHRY, CDR2 SYGVKD. CDR3 in DNA: TGTGCCATCGGGACAGGGGACTATGGCTACACCTTC. Amino acid sequence: CAIGTGDYGYTF.

J is TRBJ1-1 and V is TRBV9; TRBD1 is a possible D gene (5 bases). Per the germline V gene, CDR1 is SGDLS and CDR2 is YYNGEE. The V end lost 3 bases, the J end lost 11 bases, and 17 bases lay between the germline ends. This CDR3 comprises 13 residues. The CDR3 sequence: CASSAGYSKEAFF. The DNA for the CDR3 is TGTGCCAGCAGCGCAGGGTACTCTAAGGAGGCTTTCTTT.

This clone was detected only once. CDR3 bases: TGCGCCAGCAGCTTGGAGGGGTATGAGCCCCAGCATTTT. As protein: CASSLEGYEPQHF. This chain joins TRBV5-1 and TRBJ1-5; TRBD1 might be the D (5 bases). This CDR3 region has 13 residues. Trimming left V 0 bases short and J 8 bases short, with 9 bases between. CDR1 is SGHRS, CDR2 YFSETQ, per germline.

V gene TRBV19 combines with J gene TRBJ1-2, with 8 bases aligning to TRBD1. The V and J ends lost 5 bases and 4 bases, in that order; junction bases with no gene match: 12. From germline, CDR1 is LNHDA and CDR2 SQIVND (reference sequence). The CDR3 runs to 16 residues. The CDR3 nucleotides read TGTGCCAGTAGTCCCCCCGGGGACAGGACCTTCTATGGCTACACCTTC. Protein: CASSPPGDRTFYGYTF.

The chain uses TRBV5-6 and TRBJ1-5; D perhaps matches TRBD1 (6 bases). Germline-derived CDR1 and CDR2 are SGHDT and YYEEEE. CDR3 length: 16 amino acids. V lost 5 bases to trimming and J lost 5 bases, with 20 bases between them. CDR3 DNA: TGTGCCAGCAGTCGAACGATTGGGACACTTCATCAGCCCCAGCATTTT. Its protein is CASSRTIGTLHQPQHF. Variable domain in full (rest from reference TRBV5-6 and TRBJ1-5): DAGVTQSPTHLIKTRGQQVTLRCSPKSGHDTVSWYQQALGQGPQFIFQYYEEEERQRGNFPDRFSGHQFPNYSSELNVNALLLGDSALYLCASSRTIGTLHQPQHFGDGTRLSIL.